This TCR beta chain was captured in a study of blood T cell repertoires in COVID-19. Germline CDR1 reads KGHDR; CDR2 reads SFDVKD. The CDR3 length is 15 residues. V lost 3 bases, J lost 7 bases, and 17 bases lay in between. The table came from immunoSEQ multiplex PCR; TCRdb's copy has only in-frame clones and leaves some out. The sample shows approximately 390,000 clones, around 90% of them seen only once. The genes are TRBV24-1 and TRBJ1-2, with a tentative D call TRBD1 (6 bases). Sequenced input: peripheral blood. The TCR originated in a man aged 18-30 years with active or convalescent COVID-19. The CDR3 loop reads CATSDPTDRFRGYTF. The CDR3 coding sequence is TGTGCCACCAGTGATCCGACCGACAGGTTCCGTGGCTACACCTTC.